Following are 2 T cell receptor beta chains from one sample sequenced in a study of Graves' ophthalmopathy and Graves' hyperthyroidism. Using RNA transcripts, the TCR beta CDR3 regions were amplified. HTBI-primed first-round RT-PCR preceded second-round multiplex PCR. A single record per CDR3 protein comes from TCRdb applying MiXCR to the multiplex PCR reads. The top ten hold roughly 11% of the sample, which has around 1,000,000 distinct CDR3 sequences, less than 45% seen once. The sample taken for sequencing was peripheral blood or thyroid tissue (not recorded which). Receptors originate from an adult man with Graves' hyperthyroidism.

This clonotype has more than one count but fewer than ten. The V and J genes are TRBV20-1 and TRBJ1-2, with D tentatively TRBD1 (5 bases). CDR3 size: 12 residues. Germline assignment: CDR1 DFQATT and CDR2 SNEGSKA (reference sequence). V was trimmed by 5 bases and J by 5 bases, leaving 12 bases between them. CDR3 region: CSAVSREYGYTF. The DNA for the CDR3 is TGCAGTGCTGTCAGCAGGGAATATGGCTACACCTTC.

This clonotype was seen ten or more times. The chain is built from TRBV29-1 and TRBJ2-5, with D unresolved. Trimming left V 6 bases short and J 1 base short, with 6 bases between. Germline values: CDR1 SQVTM, CDR2 ANQGSEA. The CDR3 has 11 residues. The CDR3 bases are TGCAGCGTCCGTCCCCAAGAGACCCAGTACTTC. Translation gives CSVRPQETQYF.